This TCR beta chain was recorded in a study of blood T cell repertoires in COVID-19. Background on the study: Acute-phase and convalescent COVID-19 samples originated in the United States, Italy and Spain. PBMCs, B-cell-depleted T cells, or T cells were the source of the cDNA or gDNA that made up the material.

Original processing notes: Amplification from reference gene primers served as the basis for estimated nucleated cell counts. Profiled with immunoSEQ multiplex PCR; TCRdb holds only in-frame clones, not every one. V and J calls plus clone size are reproduced from that table; the DNA served to infer D and trimming. The table has about 180,000 clones, about 81% seen once. The CDR3 consists of 12 residues. Seattle's cohort entered during active infection and was followed longitudinally. The clonotype originates from a woman of 80 years or more with COVID-19, enrolled during active disease. The sequenced sample was peripheral blood. V usage is TRBV21-1 and J usage is TRBJ2-7; the D call of TRBD1 is as the table states it, not checked on the DNA. TRBV21-1 is listed as a pseudogene. This chain's CDR3 is CASTYRASEQYF. The CDR3 DNA sequence: TGTGCCAGCACCTACAGGGCTTCCGAGCAGTACTTC.